The TCR beta chain described here comes from a study of regulatory T cells in long-lasting Graves disease. This sample's time point: newly diagnosed GD, antithyroid drugs for less than 3 months. RNA from PBMCs was the source of the TCR library. Graves' disease diagnosis followed American Thyroid Association guidelines. EDTA tubes held roughly 9.9 milliliters of peripheral blood from each patient. V shed 3 bases and J 3 bases; nucleotides not matched to a gene: 5. This CDR3 is built from 14 residues. CDR1 and CDR2 from the germline V gene are SGDLS and YYNGEE. This clonotype was seen a handful of times. Its antigen is unknown. Points from the study as a whole: Segments TRBV28, TRBJ1-2 and TRBJ2-5 showed preferential usage in persistent disease. Newly diagnosed Graves' patients exceeded persistent ones in TCR diversity.

In building TCR beta libraries, iRepertoire HTBI primers were used together with Arm-PCR of CDR3 regions. TCRdb re-called the multiplex PCR reads with MiXCR, one entry per CDR3 protein. The sample has hundreds of thousands of distinct CDR3 sequences; about a sixth are singletons. The starting material was peripheral blood mononuclear cells (PBMCs), obtained at new diagnosis, from a patient treated with antithyroid drugs. J is TRBJ2-5 and V is TRBV9; TRBD2 matches 7 bases. This clonotype was sampled from a female donor with Graves disease. The CDR3 region is CASSGTSTEETQYF. The CDR3 coding sequence is TGTGCCAGCAGCGGGACTAGTACCGAAGAGACCCAGTACTTC.